This is a list of T cell receptor beta chains from one sample in a study of blood T cell repertoires in COVID-19. The repertoire was sequenced with immunoSEQ multiplex PCR; TCRdb's copy has only in-frame clones and lacks some. The sample lists about 330,000 clones, around 90% occurring once. Sequenced input: PBMCs or T cells enriched from blood (not recorded which). These receptors all stem from a man between 25 and 39 years old who had recovered from COVID-19. Each CDR3 is given with its conserved first and last residue. D genes are given only for firm matches. Clone size is stated in some rows and not others, as once, few, many or a class when expanded.

clone size: NA; V gene: TRBV2; D gene: TRBD2; CDR3 length: 15; J gene: TRBJ2-7; CDR3 protein: CASSERGGSSYEQYF; CDR3 DNA: TGTGCCAGCAGTGAACGCGGGGGTAGCTCCTACGAGCAGTACTTC
clone size: NA; V gene: TRBV2; D gene: TRBD1; CDR3 length: 14; J gene: TRBJ1-1; CDR3 protein: CASSEAPGGTEAFF; CDR3 DNA: TGTGCCAGCAGTGAAGCGCCAGGGGGCACTGAAGCTTTCTTT
clone size: NA; V gene: TRBV28; D gene: TRBD1; CDR3 length: 16; J gene: TRBJ2-7; CDR3 protein: CASSFGRWQGAYEQYF; CDR3 DNA: TGTGCCAGCAGTTTCGGTCGGTGGCAGGGGGCCTACGAGCAGTACTTC
clone size: NA; V gene: TRBV21-1; D gene: NA; CDR3 length: 11; J gene: TRBJ2-1; CDR3 protein: CASSKKGSQFF; CDR3 DNA: TGTGCCAGCAGCAAAAAGGGGTCGCAGTTCTTC
clone size: NA; V gene: TRBV19; D gene: TRBD1; CDR3 length: 15; J gene: TRBJ2-7; CDR3 protein: CASSPKGQGGYEQYF; CDR3 DNA: TGTGCCAGTAGCCCCAAGGGACAGGGGGGCTACGAGCAGTACTTC
clone size: NA; V gene: TRBV19; D gene: TRBD1; CDR3 length: 14; J gene: TRBJ2-7; CDR3 protein: CASSIDRVGYEQYF; CDR3 DNA: TGTGCCAGTAGTATCGACAGGGTGGGCTACGAGCAGTACTTC
clone size: NA; V gene: TRBV30; D gene: TRBD1; CDR3 length: 14; J gene: TRBJ1-5; CDR3 protein: CAWSAGTGNQPQHF; CDR3 DNA: TGTGCCTGGAGCGCCGGGACAGGGAACCAGCCCCAGCATTTT
clone size: NA; V gene: TRBV7-9; D gene: NA; CDR3 length: 14; J gene: TRBJ2-3; CDR3 protein: CASSLRQSTDTQYF; CDR3 DNA: TGTGCCAGCAGCCTCCGACAGAGCACAGATACGCAGTATTTT
clone size: NA; V gene: TRBV6-5; D gene: TRBD2; CDR3 length: 13; J gene: TRBJ2-3; CDR3 protein: CASSGGEADTQYF; CDR3 DNA: TGTGCCAGCAGCGGGGGGGAGGCAGATACGCAGTATTTT
clone size: NA; V gene: TRBV13; D gene: TRBD1; CDR3 length: 15; J gene: TRBJ1-2; CDR3 protein: CASSSLTGFVYGYTF; CDR3 DNA: TGTGCCAGCAGCTCACTGACAGGGTTCGTCTATGGCTACACCTTC
clone size: NA; V gene: TRBV3-1/TRBV3-2; D gene: TRBD1; CDR3 length: 14; J gene: TRBJ2-7; CDR3 protein: CASSPTGNSYEQYF; CDR3 DNA: TGTGCCAGCAGCCCGACAGGGAATTCCTACGAGCAGTACTTC
clone size: NA; V gene: TRBV9; D gene: NA; CDR3 length: 14; J gene: TRBJ2-1; CDR3 protein: CASSLRDWDNEQFF; CDR3 DNA: TGTGCCAGCAGCCTTAGGGACTGGGACAATGAGCAGTTCTTC
clone size: NA; V gene: TRBV28; D gene: TRBD2; CDR3 length: 16; J gene: TRBJ2-7; CDR3 protein: CASSLRPLRGDYEQYF; CDR3 DNA: TGTGCCAGCAGTTTAAGGCCTTTGCGGGGGGACTACGAGCAGTACTTC
clone size: NA; V gene: TRBV7-8; D gene: NA; CDR3 length: 13; J gene: TRBJ2-7; CDR3 protein: CASSLAAGYEQYF; CDR3 DNA: TGTGCCAGCAGCTTAGCAGCCGGGTACGAGCAGTACTTC
clone size: NA; V gene: TRBV19; D gene: NA; CDR3 length: 14; J gene: TRBJ2-2; CDR3 protein: CASSLEGRSGELFF; CDR3 DNA: TGTGCCAGTAGTCTTGAGGGTAGATCCGGGGAGCTGTTTTTT
clone size: NA; V gene: TRBV5-5; D gene: TRBD1; CDR3 length: 15; J gene: TRBJ1-4; CDR3 protein: CASSTGQGASEKLFF; CDR3 DNA: TGTGCCAGCAGCACAGGACAGGGGGCGAGTGAAAAACTGTTTTTT
clone size: once; V gene: TRBV7-9; D gene: TRBD1; CDR3 length: 16; J gene: TRBJ2-2; CDR3 protein: CASTRTTGLNTGELFF; CDR3 DNA: TGTGCCAGTACGCGAACGACAGGGTTAAACACCGGGGAGCTGTTTTTT
clone size: NA; V gene: TRBV5-1; D gene: TRBD2; CDR3 length: 15; J gene: TRBJ2-5; CDR3 protein: CASSLAGTTKETQYF; CDR3 DNA: TGCGCCAGCAGCTTGGCCGGGACTACCAAAGAGACCCAGTACTTC
clone size: NA; V gene: TRBV11-2; D gene: NA; CDR3 length: 13; J gene: TRBJ1-1; CDR3 protein: CASSLGGPFLAFF; CDR3 DNA: TGTGCCAGCAGCTTAGGAGGTCCGTTTTTAGCTTTCTTT
clone size: few; V gene: TRBV5-1; D gene: NA; CDR3 length: 16; J gene: TRBJ1-1; CDR3 protein: CASSFGTTNFNFEAFF; CDR3 DNA: TGCGCCAGCAGCTTCGGGACAACAAATTTCAACTTTGAAGCTTTCTTT
clone size: NA; V gene: TRBV19; D gene: NA; CDR3 length: 15; J gene: TRBJ2-5; CDR3 protein: CASSHGRGPKETQYF; CDR3 DNA: TGTGCCAGTAGTCACGGCAGGGGTCCGAAAGAGACCCAGTACTTC
clone size: NA; V gene: TRBV5-4; D gene: NA; CDR3 length: 12; J gene: TRBJ2-7; CDR3 protein: CASSLMQYEQYF; CDR3 DNA: TGTGCCAGCAGCTTGATGCAGTACGAGCAGTACTTC
clone size: NA; V gene: TRBV6-5; D gene: TRBD1; CDR3 length: 15; J gene: TRBJ2-7; CDR3 protein: CAAQPDRVSLNEQYF; CDR3 DNA: TGTGCCGCTCAGCCGGACAGGGTATCGTTGAACGAGCAGTACTTC
clone size: few; V gene: TRBV19; D gene: NA; CDR3 length: 15; J gene: TRBJ1-1; CDR3 protein: CASSQNLGGRAEAFF; CDR3 DNA: TGTGCCAGTAGTCAGAACTTGGGTGGGCGCGCCGAAGCTTTCTTT
clone size: NA; V gene: TRBV14; D gene: NA; CDR3 length: 14; J gene: TRBJ2-1; CDR3 protein: CASSQGWAHNEQFF; CDR3 DNA: TGTGCCAGCAGCCAAGGGTGGGCACACAATGAGCAGTTCTTC
clone size: NA; V gene: TRBV29-1; D gene: NA; CDR3 length: 11; J gene: TRBJ2-1; CDR3 protein: CSVLTGGEQFF; CDR3 DNA: TGCAGCGTCTTAACAGGCGGTGAGCAGTTCTTC
clone size: NA; V gene: TRBV28; D gene: NA; CDR3 length: 13; J gene: TRBJ1-1; CDR3 protein: CASSLGGNTEAFF; CDR3 DNA: TGTGCCAGCAGTTTGGGGGGAAACACTGAAGCTTTCTTT
clone size: NA; V gene: TRBV11-3; D gene: NA; CDR3 length: 16; J gene: TRBJ2-3; CDR3 protein: CASSLGVQTGTDTQYF; CDR3 DNA: TGTGCCAGCAGCTTAGGAGTCCAGACAGGCACAGATACGCAGTATTTT